Each of the 10 T cell receptor beta chains below was sequenced from the same sample in a study of T-cell reconstitution after alpha-beta-depleted transplantation in children. Researchers prepared the TCRbeta library using unique molecular identifiers, the study reports. Each CDR3 protein is one row after TCRdb ran MiXCR on the PCR reads. The repertoire holds 210,000 or so distinct CDR3 sequences, with under 13% as singletons. The sample consisted of PBMCs, taken before TCRalphabeta/CD19-depleted stem cell transplant. The receptors come from a child under three years old with acute myeloid leukemia, due to receive a stem cell transplant.

This clonotype was observed at least ten times. The V and J genes are TRBV20-1 and TRBJ2-7; D is unclear. CDR1 and CDR2 from the germline V gene are DFQATT and SNEGSKA (reference sequence). V gave up 3 bases and J gave up 6 bases, with 12 bases separating them. The CDR3 extends over 12 amino acids. The CDR3 sequence is CSASGESGEQYF. In DNA, the CDR3 is TGCAGTGCTAGCGGTGAAAGTGGCGAGCAGTACTTC.

This clonotype was counted ten times or more. The chain employs TRBV5-1 and TRBJ1-1; 7 bases align to TRBD1. The V and J ends lost 4 bases and 1 base, in that order; junction bases with no gene match: 7. Germline assignment: CDR1 SGHRS and CDR2 YFSETQ. This CDR3 spans 15 amino acids. The CDR3 nucleotides read TGCGCCAGCAGCAAGCGACAGGGCCGGAACACTGAAGCTTTCTTT. Its translation is CASSKRQGRNTEAFF.

This clonotype was detected ten times or more. In DNA form, the CDR3 reads TGTGCCAGCAGCTTAGAGTTGAGCTCTGGAAACACCATATATTTT. Translating gives CASSLELSSGNTIYF. The chain is built from TRBV7-2 and TRBJ1-3, with D unresolved. The V and J ends lost 1 base and 0 bases respectively, with 7 bases between them. The CDR3 covers 15 residues. Germline V gives CDR1 SGHTA, CDR2 FQGNSA.

This clonotype was seen many times. The chain is built from TRBV20-1 and TRBJ1-2, with D perhaps matching TRBD1 (6 bases). This CDR3 has 14 residues. Trimming shortened V by 6 bases and J by 5 bases, and 19 bases separated the two germline ends. The V gene's germline CDR1 is DFQATT and CDR2 SNEGSKA (reference sequence). CDR3 amino acids: CSARRSGTPYGYTF. The CDR3 region has the DNA TGCAGTGCGAGGAGATCCGGGACACCGTATGGCTACACCTTC.

The sample holds many counts of this clonotype. DNA of the CDR3: TGCGCCAGCAGTACTACCCAAGAGACCCAGTACTTC. Protein sequence: CASSTTQETQYF. This rearrangement joins TRBV5-1 to TRBJ2-5; no firm D call. The CDR3 is made up of 12 amino acids. Germline V lookup: CDR1 SGHRS, CDR2 YFSETQ. With 5 bases removed from V and 1 base from J, the gap between germline ends came to 6 bases.

In this sample, this clonotype turned up many times. This chain links TRBV28 with TRBJ2-1; 8 bases agree with TRBD1. This CDR3 has 19 residues. Trimming cost V 6 bases and J 3 bases; bases outside gene matches: 19. Germline CDR1 MDHEN, CDR2 SYDVKM. CDR3 DNA sequence: TGTGCCAGCAGCCGCCTGAGAGTGCTAGGACAGGGTTTCTACAATGAGCAGTTCTTC. The encoded protein is CASSRLRVLGQGFYNEQFF. Looking up the rest from reference TRBV28 and TRBJ2-1 gives the full variable domain: DVKVTQSSRYLVKRTGEKVFLECVQDMDHENMFWYRQDPGLGLRLIYFSYDVKMKEKGDIPEGYSVSREKKERFSLILESASTNQTSMYLCASSRLRVLGQGFYNEQFFGPGTRLTVL.

The table lists this clonotype with many counts. V usage is TRBV5-1 and J usage is TRBJ1-1; possibly TRBD1 for D (6 bases). The CDR3 spans 14 residues. The germline V gene encodes CDR1 SGHRS and CDR2 YFSETQ. V was pared by 7 bases and J by 3 bases, with 16 bases between. The CDR3 region has the DNA TGCGCCAGCGGTGACAGGACGGGGGACACTGAAGCTTTCTTT. Its translation is CASGDRTGDTEAFF.

This clonotype showed up many times. V gene TRBV2 combines with J gene TRBJ2-2; tentative D call: TRBD2 (6 bases). The CDR3 runs to 13 residues. Trimming left V 8 bases short and J 5 bases short, with 12 bases between. Germline V gene sequence: CDR1 SNHLY, CDR2 FYNNEI. The CDR3 coding sequence is TGTGCCAGCGGCGGGGTGACTACCGGGGAGCTGTTTTTT. It translates to CASGGVTTGELFF. Supplemented by reference TRBV2 and TRBJ2-2, the full variable domain reads EPEVTQTPSHQVTQMGQEVILRCVPISNHLYFYWYRQILGQKVEFLVSFYNNEISEKSEIFDDQFSVERPDGSNFTLKIRSTKLEDSAMYFCASGGVTTGELFFGEGSRLTVL.

Many counts were recorded for this clonotype. The rearrangement uses TRBV15 and TRBJ2-7, with TRBD2 matching over 10 bases. V was clipped by 5 bases and J by 5 bases; unmatched bases: 12. There are 16 residues in the CDR3. Looked up from germline, CDR1 is LNHNV and CDR2 is YYDKDF (reference sequence). This chain's CDR3 is CATSGPLKREGDEQYF. In nucleotides, the CDR3 is TGTGCCACCAGCGGCCCTCTGAAGCGGGAGGGCGACGAGCAGTACTTC.

This clonotype was counted ten times or more. The genes are TRBV5-1 and TRBJ2-3; D not resolved. Germline-derived CDR1 and CDR2 are SGHRS and YFSETQ. V shed 1 base and J shed 4 bases, with 1 base lying between them. The CDR3 totals 11 residues. DNA for the CDR3: TGCGCCAGCAGCTTGCCAGATACGCAGTATTTT. This translates into CASSLPDTQYF.